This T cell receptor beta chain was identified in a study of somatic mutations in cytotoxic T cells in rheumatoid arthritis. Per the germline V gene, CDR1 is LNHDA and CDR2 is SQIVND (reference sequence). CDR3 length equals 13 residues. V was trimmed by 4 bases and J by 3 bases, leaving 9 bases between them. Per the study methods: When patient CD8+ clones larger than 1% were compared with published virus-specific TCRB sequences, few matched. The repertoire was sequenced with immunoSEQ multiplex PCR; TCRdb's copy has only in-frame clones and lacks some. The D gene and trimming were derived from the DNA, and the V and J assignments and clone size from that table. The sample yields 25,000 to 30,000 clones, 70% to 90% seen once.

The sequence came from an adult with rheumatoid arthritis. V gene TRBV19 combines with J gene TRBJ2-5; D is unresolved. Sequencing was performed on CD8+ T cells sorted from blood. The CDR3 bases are TGTGCCAGTAGTAAGTTGGCAGAAGAGACCCAGTACTTC. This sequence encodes CASSKLAEETQYF.